This passage covers 32 T cell receptor beta chains from one sample sequenced in a study of blood T cell repertoires in COVID-19. Repertoires were generated with immunoSEQ multiplex PCR, while TCRdb's copy carries only in-frame clones and drops some. The sample holds approximately 92,000 clones; roughly 80% are singletons and the top ten take 3.4%. Sequenced sample: peripheral blood. These receptors all stem from a man in his fifties or sixties with acute or convalescent COVID-19.

The J gene is TRBJ1-2, the V gene TRBV7-2, with 8 bases lining up with TRBD1. Unmatched junction bases numbered 16, after V lost 5 bases and J lost 8 bases. Germline CDR1 is SGHTA and CDR2 is FQGNSA. The CDR3 has 16 residues. The CDR3 nucleotides are TGTGCCAGCAGCCCCTCCGGGACAGGTGCCGGGGCAGGCTACACCTTC. Its protein product is CASSPSGTGAGAGYTF.

J is TRBJ1-1 and V is TRBV5-8; the match to TRBD1 covers 9 bases. CDR3 length: 16 amino acids. Germline lookup yields CDR1 SGHTS and CDR2 YDEGEE. The V and J ends lost 4 bases and 3 bases, in that order; junction bases with no gene match: 10. CDR3 sequence (DNA): TGTGCCAGCAGCCCTAACAGGGGGCAGCGGTACACTGAAGCTTTCTTT. Translated, it gives CASSPNRGQRYTEAFF.

The genes are TRBV12-3 or TRBV12-4 and TRBJ1-1, with 7 nucleotides matching TRBD1. V lost 8 bases and J lost 4; bases outside the gene matches: 7. The CDR3 has 13 amino acids. The CDR3 protein is CASVTGQVTEAFF. The CDR3 DNA follows: TGTGCCAGCGTGACAGGGCAAGTCACTGAAGCTTTCTTT.

This chain uses TRBV10-3 with TRBJ2-5, with 14 positions matching TRBD2. This CDR3 is 14 amino acids long. The germline V gene encodes CDR1 ENHRY and CDR2 SYGVKD. The junction had 4 bases not matched to a gene; V was cut back by 11 bases and J by 2 bases. CDR3: CAVTSGGGQETQYF. DNA of the CDR3: TGTGCCGTGACTAGCGGGGGGGGGCAAGAGACCCAGTACTTC.

A few counts support this clone. The V gene is TRBV7-2, the J gene TRBJ2-7; weak D call: TRBD1 (5 bases). The CDR3 has 15 residues. V gave up 5 bases and J gave up 1 base, with 15 bases separating them. Germline V gene data show CDR1 as SGHTA and CDR2 as FQGNSA. The CDR3 region has the DNA TGTGCCAGCAGCCAAGGGGCAGAATCTTCCTACGAGCAGTACTTC. This encodes CASSQGAESSYEQYF.

In DNA form, the CDR3 reads TGTGCCTGGAGCGGGACAGGGGGGGCTGGGGGCTACACCTTC. This encodes CAWSGTGGAGGYTF. This rearrangement joins TRBV30 to TRBJ1-2, with 11 positions matching TRBD1. With V trimmed by 3 bases and J by 8 bases, 8 bases remained unmatched. In germline, CDR1 is GTSNPN, CDR2 SVGIG (reference sequence). CDR3 length: 14 residues.

The V gene is TRBV25-1, the J gene TRBJ1-5, with 8 bases aligning to TRBD1. CDR3 length: 13 residues. Per the germline V gene, CDR1 is MGHDK and CDR2 is SYGVNS. The trim removed 8 bases at V and 6 bases at J, leaving 6 bases unmatched. CDR3 residues: CASGHRGSQPQHF. CDR3 in DNA: TGTGCCAGCGGACACAGGGGGTCTCAGCCCCAGCATTTT.

CDR3 in amino acids: CASSQQNEQFF. CDR3 DNA sequence: TGCGCCAGCAGCCAACAAAATGAGCAGTTCTTC. The genes are TRBV4-1 and TRBJ2-1; D call uncertain. There are 11 residues in the CDR3. Trimming removed 2 bases from V and 7 bases from J, with 3 bases in between. Germline V CDR1 and CDR2: MGHRA, YSYEKL.

This clone was counted between two and nine times. Other DNA sequences in the sample encode the same CDR3. The chain couples TRBV2 to TRBJ2-3, with 16 bases matching TRBD2. CDR1 is SNHLY, CDR2 FYNNEI, per germline. Trimming removed 6 bases from V and 3 bases from J; junction bases left unmatched: 0. The CDR3 covers 15 residues. DNA for the CDR3: TGTGCCAGCAGGGGACTAGCGGGGGGGACAGATACGCAGTATTTT. It yields the protein CASRGLAGGTDTQYF.

V usage is TRBV6-5 and J usage is TRBJ1-2; D is possibly TRBD1 (5 bases). Germline CDR1 MNHEY, CDR2 SVGAGI. This CDR3 has 13 residues. V gave up 0 bases and J gave up 8 bases, with 10 bases separating them. CDR3 nucleotide sequence: TGTGCCAGCAGTTACTCGCTAGGGGCGGGCTACACCTTC. It yields the protein CASSYSLGAGYTF.

CDR3 protein: CASSSLSGGYTDTQYF. CDR3 bases: TGTGCCAGCAGCTCACTCAGCGGGGGTTATACAGATACGCAGTATTTT. The rearrangement joins TRBV7-2 to TRBJ2-3; 8 bases map to TRBD2. The germline gives CDR1 SGHTA, CDR2 FQGNSA. CDR3 length equals 16 residues. Germline trimming cut 4 bases from V and 3 bases from J; bases unmatched to any gene: 9.

V gene TRBV6-2 or TRBV6-3 combines with J gene TRBJ1-5; a possible D gene is TRBD1 (5 bases). The CDR3 has 16 amino acids. Trimming took off 5 bases at V and 3 bases at J, with 17 bases between the two ends. The V gene's germline CDR1 is MNHEY and CDR2 SVGEGT. CDR3: CASSPLTGTSNQPQHF. The CDR3 region has the DNA TGTGCCAGCAGTCCCCTCACAGGCACCTCCAATCAGCCCCAGCATTTT.

The rearrangement uses TRBV7-9 and TRBJ1-1; maybe TRBD1 (5 bases). The germline V and J ends were trimmed by 5 bases and 6 bases, with 10 bases remaining between them. This CDR3 region has 12 residues. Germline V gene data show CDR1 as SEHNR and CDR2 as FQNEAQ (reference sequence). The CDR3 nucleotides are TGTGCCAGCAGCCCAGGGTTCGCTGAAGCTTTCTTT. Residues: CASSPGFAEAFF.

This clone was detected only a few times. The V call is TRBV5-1, the J call TRBJ1-1, with 9 nucleotides matching TRBD1. The germline V gene has CDR1 SGHRS and CDR2 YFSETQ. CDR3 length: 16 amino acids. J was trimmed by 2 bases and V by 4 bases; bases with no gene match: 9. In DNA form, the CDR3 reads TGCGCCAGCAGCATCCTGGACAGGGGAGATAACACTGAAGCTTTCTTT. Translated: CASSILDRGDNTEAFF.

DNA for the CDR3: TGTGCCAGCAGCCCTCAAGGACTAGAAAACAATGAGCAGTTCTTC. It encodes CASSPQGLENNEQFF. The chain couples TRBV3-1 (or the pseudogene TRBV3-2) to TRBJ2-1, with 7 bases identical to TRBD2. In germline, CDR1 is LGHDT, CDR2 YNNKEL (reference sequence). The CDR3 is 15 amino acids. Germline trimming cut 4 bases from V and 5 bases from J; bases unmatched to any gene: 8.

The rearrangement joins TRBV7-9 to TRBJ1-2; TRBD1 might be the D (5 bases). The CDR3 runs 13 residues. Germline loops: CDR1 SEHNR, CDR2 FQNEAQ (reference sequence). V lost 5 bases and J lost 4, with 11 bases in between. In DNA, the CDR3 is TGTGCCAGCAGCCTGGGACTGAGCTATGGCTACACCTTC. It codes for CASSLGLSYGYTF.

This clone was detected once. The rearrangement links TRBV19 to TRBJ2-2, with TRBD1 matching over 8 bases. Losses at the gene ends were 10 bases for V and 6 bases for J; bases not matched to a gene: 10. CDR1 is LNHDA and CDR2 is SQIVND in the germline V gene (reference sequence). The CDR3 consists of 14 residues. CDR3 in amino acids: CATRTGFSAGELFF. The CDR3 DNA sequence: TGTGCCACTAGGACAGGGTTCAGTGCCGGGGAGCTGTTTTTT.

The chain couples TRBV19 to TRBJ1-1, with unresolved D. With 1 base removed from V and 1 base from J, the gap between germline ends came to 4 bases. This CDR3 comprises 13 residues. The germline CDR1 and CDR2 sequences are LNHDA and SQIVND (reference sequence). CDR3 amino acids: CASSIVRNTEAFF. CDR3 bases: TGTGCCAGTAGTATAGTTAGGAACACTGAAGCTTTCTTT. The complete variable domain, with remaining parts taken from reference TRBV19 and TRBJ1-1, reads DGGITQSPKYLFRKEGQNVTLSCEQNLNHDAMYWYRQDPGQGLRLIYYSQIVNDFQKGDIAEGYSVSREKKESFPLTVTSAQKNPTAFYLCASSIVRNTEAFFGQGTRLTVV.

The gene calls are TRBV2 and TRBJ2-5; D possibly corresponds to TRBD1 (6 bases). Germline CDR1 reads SNHLY; CDR2 reads FYNNEI. This CDR3 spans 13 amino acids. Trimming removed 6 bases from V and 2 bases from J, with 10 bases in between. In nucleotides, the CDR3 is TGTGCCAGCAGGGAACAGGGTCAAGAGACCCAGTACTTC. Protein: CASREQGQETQYF.

The chain has TRBV6-2 or TRBV6-3 and TRBJ2-4; 8 nucleotides line up with TRBD1. In germline, CDR1 is MNHEY, CDR2 SVGEGT. Unmatched junction bases numbered 7, after V lost 5 bases and J lost 1 base. There are 16 residues in the CDR3. As DNA, the CDR3 is TGTGCCAGCAGTAACGGACAGGGTTTCGCCAAAAACATTCAGTACTTC. Translated: CASSNGQGFAKNIQYF.

J is TRBJ2-5 and V is TRBV25-1, with a tentative D call TRBD1 (5 bases). The CDR3 contains 14 residues. Germline loops: CDR1 MGHDK, CDR2 SYGVNS. V shed 6 bases and J shed 1 base, with 12 bases lying between them. The CDR3 region is CASSATALQETQYF. The DNA of the CDR3 is TGTGCCAGCAGCGCGACAGCACTCCAAGAGACCCAGTACTTC.

The chain links TRBV18 to TRBJ1-6; a weak D match, TRBD1 (6 bases). The CDR3 consists of 15 residues. Germline lookup yields CDR1 KGHSH and CDR2 LQKENI. The germline V and J ends were trimmed by 1 base and 7 bases, with 11 bases remaining between them. CDR3 DNA: TGTGCCAGCTCACCACAAGTTACAGGGAATTCACCCCTCCACTTT. This gives the protein CASSPQVTGNSPLHF.

The chain links TRBV7-6 to TRBJ1-3; unclear D gene. Trimming took 1 base from V and 2 from J, leaving 9 bases between them. CDR1 is SGHVS, CDR2 FNYEAQ, per germline. The CDR3 contains 15 residues. The CDR3 DNA reads as TGTGCCAGCAGCTTAGGAGGGAATACTGGAAACACCATATATTTT. Protein product: CASSLGGNTGNTIYF.

This clone occurred a few times. The V call is TRBV5-1, the J call TRBJ1-5, with 7 bases that match TRBD1. With 0 bases clipped from V and 6 bases from J, the junction kept 3 bases outside the gene matches. The CDR3 is 14 residues long. Germline CDR1 reads SGHRS; CDR2 reads YFSETQ. The CDR3 bases are TGCGCCAGCAGCTTGGACAGGGGTGGTCAGCCCCAGCATTTT. Protein product: CASSLDRGGQPQHF.

The chain is built from TRBV4-3 and TRBJ1-2; TRBD1 might be the D (6 bases). Germline V lookup: CDR1 LGHNA, CDR2 YSLEER. This CDR3 is 14 amino acids long. V dropped 0 bases and J dropped 8 bases, with 13 bases sitting between them. As DNA, the CDR3 is TGCGCCAGCAGCCAAGAGCGGGCAGGGGTCGGCTACACCTTC. It translates to CASSQERAGVGYTF.

This chain joins TRBV5-1 and TRBJ2-7; 11 bases line up with TRBD2. Germline CDR1 reads SGHRS; CDR2 reads YFSETQ. The V segment lost 5 bases and the J segment 5 bases; nucleotides outside the gene matches: 3. The CDR3 is 13 amino acids. CDR3 sequence (DNA): TGCGCCAGCAGTTTTAGCGGGAGGGACGAGCAGTACTTC. Translated: CASSFSGRDEQYF.

The V gene is TRBV14, the J gene TRBJ2-7; TRBD1 matches 8 bases. The CDR3 contains 15 residues. V was pared by 1 base and J by 2 bases, with 4 bases of the junction left unmatched. Germline CDR1 and CDR2: SGHDN and FVKESK. DNA of the CDR3: TGTGCCAGCAGCCAAGGGACAGGGAGAGCCTACGAGCAGTACTTC. Its translation: CASSQGTGRAYEQYF.

This chain joins TRBV30 and TRBJ1-2; D perhaps matches TRBD1 (5 bases). The germline CDR1 and CDR2 sequences are GTSNPN and SVGIG (reference sequence). This CDR3 has 15 residues. V shed 0 bases and J shed 2 bases, with 13 bases lying between them. The CDR3 sequence is CAWSVAGTSNYGYTF. The CDR3 DNA sequence: TGTGCCTGGAGTGTCGCGGGGACTTCAAACTATGGCTACACCTTC. Full variable domain (rest looked up from reference TRBV30 and TRBJ1-2): SQTIHQWPATLVQPVGSPLSLECTVEGTSNPNLYWYRQAAGRGLQLLFYSVGIGQISSEVPQNLSASRPQDRQFILSSKKLLLSDSGFYLCAWSVAGTSNYGYTFGSGTRLTVV.

The chain carries TRBV7-2 and TRBJ1-4, with TRBD1 matching 10 bases. The CDR3 runs to 16 residues. Germline lookup yields CDR1 SGHTA and CDR2 FQGNSA. V gave up 2 bases and J gave up 6 bases; unmatched junction bases: 6. The CDR3 DNA reads as TGTGCCAGCAGCTTAACAACCGGGACAGGGGATGAAAAACTGTTTTTT. It specifies CASSLTTGTGDEKLFF.

The chain recombines TRBV19 with TRBJ2-5; the match to TRBD1 covers 7 bases. Germline values: CDR1 LNHDA, CDR2 SQIVND (reference sequence). V shed 5 bases and J 4 bases; nucleotides not matched to a gene: 7. CDR3 length equals 14 residues. For the CDR3, the DNA is TGTGCCAGTAGTCCAAGGACAGGTCTAGAGACCCAGTACTTC. It is translated as CASSPRTGLETQYF.

The chain recombines TRBV7-9 with TRBJ2-1, with 7 positions matching TRBD2. V dropped 1 base and J dropped 5; count of bases not matched to a gene: 2. The CDR3 sequence is 14 residues long. From germline, CDR1 is SEHNR and CDR2 FQNEAQ (reference sequence). In DNA, the CDR3 is TGTGCCAGCAGCTTAGAGGGACTAAACAATGAGCAGTTCTTC. Its protein product is CASSLEGLNNEQFF.

This chain joins TRBV28 and TRBJ2-7; 9 positions match TRBD1. This CDR3 is 17 amino acids long. Germline trimming cut 5 bases from V and 2 bases from J; bases unmatched to any gene: 13. CDR1 MDHEN and CDR2 SYDVKM come from the germline V gene. DNA for the CDR3: TGTGCCAGCAGTCCTAAGGAACCGGGACAGGGAACCTACGAGCAGTACTTC. Its protein is CASSPKEPGQGTYEQYF.